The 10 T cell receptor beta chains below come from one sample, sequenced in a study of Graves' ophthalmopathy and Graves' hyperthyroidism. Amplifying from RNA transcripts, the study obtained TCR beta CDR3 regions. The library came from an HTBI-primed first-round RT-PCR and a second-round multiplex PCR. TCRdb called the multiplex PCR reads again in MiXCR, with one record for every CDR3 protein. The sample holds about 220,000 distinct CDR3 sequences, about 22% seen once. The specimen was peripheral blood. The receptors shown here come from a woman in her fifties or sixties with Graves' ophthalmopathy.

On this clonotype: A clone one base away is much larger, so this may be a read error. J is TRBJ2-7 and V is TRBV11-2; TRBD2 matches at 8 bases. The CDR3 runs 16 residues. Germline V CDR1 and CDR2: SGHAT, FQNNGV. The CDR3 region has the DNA TGTGTCAGCAGCTTATATTCAACGGGAGGGCTCGGCGAGCAGTACTTC. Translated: CVSSLYSTGGLGEQYF.

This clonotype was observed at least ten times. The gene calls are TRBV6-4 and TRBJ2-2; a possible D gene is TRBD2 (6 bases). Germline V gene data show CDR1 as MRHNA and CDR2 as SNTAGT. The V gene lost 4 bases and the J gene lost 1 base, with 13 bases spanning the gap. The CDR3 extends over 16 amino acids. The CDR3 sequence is CASSASVSRNTGELFF. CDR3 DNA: TGTGCCAGCAGTGCTAGCGTCTCAAGGAACACCGGGGAGCTGTTTTTT.

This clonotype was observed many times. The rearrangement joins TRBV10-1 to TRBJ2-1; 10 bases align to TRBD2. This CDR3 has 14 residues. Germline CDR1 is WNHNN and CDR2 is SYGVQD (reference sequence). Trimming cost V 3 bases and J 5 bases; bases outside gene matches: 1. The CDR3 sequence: CASSDLAGDNEQFF. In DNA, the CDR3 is TGCGCCAGCAGTGATCTAGCGGGAGACAATGAGCAGTTCTTC.

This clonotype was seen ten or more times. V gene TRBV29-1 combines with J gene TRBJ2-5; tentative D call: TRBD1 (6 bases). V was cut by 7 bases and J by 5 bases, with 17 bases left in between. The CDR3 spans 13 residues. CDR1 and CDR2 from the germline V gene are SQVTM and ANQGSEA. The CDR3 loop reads CSAAQGAGETQYF. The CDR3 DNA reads TGCAGCGCCGCACAGGGAGCTGGGGAGACCCAGTACTTC.

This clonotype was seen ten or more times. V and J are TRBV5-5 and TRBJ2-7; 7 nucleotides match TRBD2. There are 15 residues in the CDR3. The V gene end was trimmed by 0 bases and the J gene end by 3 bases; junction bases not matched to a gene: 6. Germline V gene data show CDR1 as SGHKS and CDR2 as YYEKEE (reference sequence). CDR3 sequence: CASSLDPSGIYEQYF. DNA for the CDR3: TGTGCCAGCAGCTTGGATCCTAGCGGAATCTACGAGCAGTACTTC.

DNA of the CDR3: TGTGCCAGCAGTTACCCGGCCGGGACCCAGTACTTC. As protein: CASSYPAGTQYF. The chain uses TRBV6-9 and TRBJ2-5, with no clear D. In germline, CDR1 is MNHGY, CDR2 SVAAGI. The CDR3 runs 12 residues. Trimming left V 3 bases short and J 7 bases short, with 9 bases between.

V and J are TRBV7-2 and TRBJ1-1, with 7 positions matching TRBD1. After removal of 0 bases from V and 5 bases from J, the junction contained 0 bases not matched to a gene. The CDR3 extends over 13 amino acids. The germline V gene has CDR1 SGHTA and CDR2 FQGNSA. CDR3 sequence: CASSLATGTEAFF. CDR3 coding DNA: TGTGCCAGCAGCTTAGCGACAGGGACTGAAGCTTTCTTT.

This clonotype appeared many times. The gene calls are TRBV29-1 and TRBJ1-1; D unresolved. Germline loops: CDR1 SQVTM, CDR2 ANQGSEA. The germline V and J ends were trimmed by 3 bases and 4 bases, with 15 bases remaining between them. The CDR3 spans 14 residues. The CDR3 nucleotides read TGCAGCGTTGACAATCTTGAGGGAAGCACTGAAGCTTTCTTT. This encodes CSVDNLEGSTEAFF.

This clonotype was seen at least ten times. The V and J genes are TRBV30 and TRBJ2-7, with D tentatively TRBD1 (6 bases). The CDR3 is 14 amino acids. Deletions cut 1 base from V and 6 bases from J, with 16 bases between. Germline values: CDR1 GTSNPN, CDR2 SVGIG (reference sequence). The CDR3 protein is CAWSGGTGWSEQYF. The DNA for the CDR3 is TGTGCCTGGAGTGGAGGCACAGGGTGGAGCGAGCAGTACTTC.

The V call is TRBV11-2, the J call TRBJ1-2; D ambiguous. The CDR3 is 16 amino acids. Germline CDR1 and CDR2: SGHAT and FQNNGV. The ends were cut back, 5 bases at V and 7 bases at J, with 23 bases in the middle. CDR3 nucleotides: TGTGCCAGCAGCCCCCTGGCAGAAACTATCTCTAGTGGCTACACCTTC. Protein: CASSPLAETISSGYTF.